These 25 T cell receptor beta chains were all obtained from the same sample, sequenced in a study of blood T cell repertoires in COVID-19. The protocol was immunoSEQ multiplex PCR, while the TCRdb copy is restricted to in-frame clones and leaves out a portion. The top ten hold 10% to 15% of the sample, which has 130,000 to 150,000 clones, 80% seen once. Sequenced: peripheral blood. All receptors come from a man aged 55 to 70 with active or convalescent COVID-19.

The chain employs TRBV4-3 and TRBJ2-4; D possibly corresponds to TRBD2 (6 bases). The CDR3 consists of 15 residues. Germline lookup yields CDR1 LGHNA and CDR2 YSLEER. V was cut by 0 bases and J by 8 bases, with 14 bases left in between. The CDR3 loop is CASSQDRLVRDIQYF. The CDR3, as DNA: TGCGCCAGCAGCCAAGATCGACTAGTTCGGGACATTCAGTACTTC.

The chain recombines TRBV7-3 with TRBJ2-2; D perhaps matches TRBD1 (6 bases). Germline CDR1 SGHTA, CDR2 FQGTGA. The CDR3 is 14 residues long. The ends were cut back, 6 bases at V and 8 bases at J, with 16 bases in the middle. For the CDR3, the DNA is TGTGCCAGCAGGGGAGCAGGGGCCGGTGGGGAGCTGTTTTTT. Its protein is CASRGAGAGGELFF.

The rearrangement links TRBV6-5 to TRBJ2-7; D may be TRBD2 (5 bases). The CDR3 contains 11 residues. Germline CDR1 is MNHEY and CDR2 is SVGAGI. CDR3 nucleotide sequence: TGTCTAGCCGGCCCTACCTACGAGCAGTACTTC. The encoded protein is CLAGPTYEQYF.

The chain employs TRBV19 and TRBJ2-3; D ambiguous. Germline CDR1 LNHDA, CDR2 SQIVND (reference sequence). Trimming removed 11 bases at V and 5 bases at J, with 11 bases between. The CDR3 is made up of 11 amino acids. The CDR3 region has the DNA TGTGCCTCTGGGTCGGGAGATACGCAGTATTTT. This translates into CASGSGDTQYF.

The chain has TRBV6-5 and TRBJ1-5, with D unclear. This CDR3 has 15 amino acids. V was trimmed by 7 bases and J by 0 bases, leaving 13 bases between them. The germline V gene has CDR1 MNHEY and CDR2 SVGAGI. The CDR3 reads CASINPPYSNQPQHF. CDR3 DNA: TGTGCCAGCATCAACCCACCCTATAGCAATCAGCCCCAGCATTTT.

The chain links TRBV28 to TRBJ1-1; D unresolved. V lost 6 bases to trimming and J lost 0 bases, with 14 bases between them. The CDR3 extends over 15 amino acids. Per the germline V gene, CDR1 is MDHEN and CDR2 is SYDVKM. CDR3 sequence reads: CASRETGSMNTEAFF. CDR3 DNA sequence: TGTGCCAGCAGGGAAACCGGGAGCATGAACACTGAAGCTTTCTTT.

This clone was seen a handful of times. The chain carries TRBV4-3 and TRBJ2-1; D is uncertain. The CDR3 has 13 residues. V dropped 0 bases and J dropped 8 bases, with 8 bases sitting between them. CDR1 LGHNA and CDR2 YSLEER come from the germline V gene. The chain's CDR3 is CASSQDVSDEQFF. Written as DNA, the CDR3 is TGCGCCAGCAGCCAAGACGTGTCCGATGAGCAGTTCTTC.

The J gene is TRBJ2-1, the V gene TRBV2; D unclear. With 6 bases removed from V and 13 bases from J, the gap between germline ends came to 13 bases. The CDR3 sequence is 11 residues long. CDR1 and CDR2 (germline): SNHLY, FYNNEI. The CDR3 sequence is CASRENLDQFF. The CDR3 region has the DNA TGTGCCAGCAGGGAAAATTTAGATCAGTTCTTC.

The chain has TRBV24-1 and TRBJ2-7; D possibly corresponds to TRBD1 (5 bases). CDR3 length: 13 amino acids. Germline lookup yields CDR1 KGHDR and CDR2 SFDVKD. The V end lost 7 bases, the J end lost 0 bases, and 9 bases lay between the germline ends. The CDR3 DNA follows: TGTGCCACCAGCGGACAAAGCTCCTACGAGCAGTACTTC. Amino acid sequence: CATSGQSSYEQYF.

J is TRBJ2-5 and V is TRBV4-2; weak D call: TRBD2 (5 bases). CDR1 and CDR2 (germline): LGHNA, YNFKEQ. Trimming pared 1 base from V and 5 bases from J, leaving 20 bases between. There are 17 residues in the CDR3. This CDR3 is CASSQVSAAGGGETQYF. CDR3 DNA sequence: TGTGCCAGCAGCCAAGTTTCCGCGGCCGGAGGTGGGGAGACCCAGTACTTC.

This clone was counted once. The chain employs TRBV19 and TRBJ1-1, with D unresolved. The CDR3 has 12 amino acids. Trimming left V 6 bases short and J 3 bases short, with 8 bases between. In germline, CDR1 is LNHDA, CDR2 SQIVND (reference sequence). The CDR3 spells CASSQVYTEAFF. CDR3 DNA sequence: TGTGCCAGTAGCCAGGTATACACTGAAGCTTTCTTT.

The sample holds one count of this clone. The gene calls are TRBV28 and TRBJ1-5, with D unresolved. The CDR3 totals 12 residues. Germline assignment: CDR1 MDHEN and CDR2 SYDVKM. Trimming took 5 bases from V and 6 from J, leaving 8 bases between them. As DNA, the CDR3 is TGTGCCAGCAGTACCTCGGGTCAGCCCCAGCATTTT. Translation: CASSTSGQPQHF.

The rearrangement uses TRBV3-1 (or the pseudogene TRBV3-2) and TRBJ2-2; 8 positions agree with TRBD2. The ends lost 1 base at V and 6 bases at J; junction bases unmatched: 13. This CDR3 spans 18 amino acids. Germline V CDR1 and CDR2: LGHDT, YNNKEL (reference sequence). The CDR3 DNA reads TGTGCCAGCAGCCAAGCTGTCGGTTTGCGGGAGGCAGCCGGGGAGCTGTTTTTT. This codes for CASSQAVGLREAAGELFF.

The V gene is TRBV28, the J gene TRBJ2-5, with D tentatively TRBD2 (6 bases). Germline CDR1 is MDHEN and CDR2 is SYDVKM. The V gene lost 4 bases and the J gene lost 5 bases, with 20 bases spanning the gap. There are 16 residues in the CDR3. The CDR3 DNA sequence: TGTGCCAGCAGTTCCAAAGCTAGCGAAAATAGGGAGACCCAGTACTTC. It specifies CASSSKASENRETQYF.

This sequence joins TRBV2 and TRBJ1-4, with TRBD1 matching 7 bases. There are 14 residues in the CDR3. Losses at the gene ends were 3 bases for V and 3 bases for J; bases not matched to a gene: 1. CDR1 and CDR2 from the germline V gene are SNHLY and FYNNEI. CDR3 in DNA: TGTGCCAGCAGTGATGGGACAGCTAATGAAAAACTGTTTTTT. Protein product: CASSDGTANEKLFF.

The chain joins TRBV6-2 or TRBV6-3 to TRBJ1-2, with 7 bases identical to TRBD1. Germline V gene lookup returns CDR1 MNHEY and CDR2 SVGEGT. The CDR3 spans 14 residues. After removal of 5 bases from V and 3 bases from J, the junction contained 6 bases not matched to a gene. This CDR3 reads CASSLGTAHYGYTF. The CDR3 coding sequence is TGTGCCAGCAGTCTCGGGACAGCGCACTATGGCTACACCTTC.

This clone was counted a few times. The chain couples TRBV10-3 to TRBJ2-3, with TRBD2 as a possible D gene (5 bases). Per the germline V gene, CDR1 is ENHRY and CDR2 is SYGVKD. V was clipped by 6 bases and J by 0 bases, with 19 bases between them. The CDR3 is 17 amino acids. Here the CDR3 DNA reads TGTGCCATCAGCCAAGACCCTGCCGGGGTTAGCACAGATACGCAGTATTTT. The encoded protein is CAISQDPAGVSTDTQYF.

This rearrangement joins TRBV28 to TRBJ1-5; D is possibly TRBD1 (5 bases). This CDR3 region has 14 residues. Germline loops: CDR1 MDHEN, CDR2 SYDVKM. V was cut by 1 base and J by 6 bases, with 10 bases left in between. CDR3 residues: CASSLSGRVQPQHF. The CDR3, as DNA: TGTGCCAGCAGTTTATCGGGCAGGGTTCAGCCCCAGCATTTT.

V and J are TRBV30 and TRBJ2-3; 8 nucleotides match TRBD2. V lost 0 bases to trimming and J lost 0 bases; unmatched junction nucleotides: 14. This CDR3 comprises 19 residues. Per germline, CDR1 GTSNPN and CDR2 SVGIG (reference sequence). In DNA form, the CDR3 reads TGTGCCTGGAGTGTAAGGGCCCCGGCTAGCGGGCTTAGCACAGATACGCAGTATTTT. It translates to CAWSVRAPASGLSTDTQYF.

This rearrangement joins TRBV4-1 to TRBJ2-7, with 13 bases identical to TRBD2. This CDR3 spans 20 amino acids. V was clipped by 0 bases and J by 2 bases; unmatched bases: 13. Germline V gene data show CDR1 as MGHRA and CDR2 as YSYEKL. In DNA, the CDR3 is TGCGCCAGCAGCCAAGACTCCCCGACTAGCGGGAGGCCCATTGCCTACGAGCAGTACTTC. Translated: CASSQDSPTSGRPIAYEQYF.

V usage is TRBV29-1 and J usage is TRBJ2-7; possibly TRBD2 for D (7 bases). CDR1 and CDR2 from the germline V gene are SQVTM and ANQGSEA. The ends were cut back, 4 bases at V and 4 bases at J, with 14 bases in the middle. The CDR3 length is 13 residues. The CDR3 DNA sequence: TGCAGCGTTGGGGAGGGGGAGTGGTACGAGCAGTACTTC. Protein product: CSVGEGEWYEQYF.

The chain joins TRBV19 to TRBJ2-1; 7 nucleotides align to TRBD2. The junction had 7 bases not matched to a gene; V was cut back by 3 bases and J by 8 bases. This CDR3 comprises 14 residues. The germline V gene has CDR1 LNHDA and CDR2 SQIVND (reference sequence). The CDR3: CASSIGAGRDEQFF. The CDR3 DNA reads as TGTGCCAGTAGTATCGGGGCAGGGAGGGATGAGCAGTTCTTC.

The chain uses TRBV28 and TRBJ2-7; 9 bases fit TRBD1. V was pared by 6 bases and J by 5 bases, with 11 bases of the junction left unmatched. CDR1 MDHEN and CDR2 SYDVKM come from the germline V gene. The CDR3 totals 15 residues. CDR3 nucleotides: TGTGCCAGCAGCTTCTCCGGGACAGGGAACGACGAGCAGTACTTC. Its protein is CASSFSGTGNDEQYF.

The chain couples TRBV4-2 to TRBJ1-5; D perhaps matches TRBD1 (6 bases). The CDR3 sequence is 15 residues long. Trimming stripped 4 bases from V and 1 base from J, with 11 bases between. Germline V gives CDR1 LGHNA, CDR2 YNFKEQ. The CDR3: CASSPSRGSNQPQHF. For the CDR3, the DNA is TGTGCCAGCAGCCCCTCGAGGGGGAGCAATCAGCCCCAGCATTTT.

The J gene is TRBJ2-3, the V gene TRBV5-4; TRBD2 matches at 9 bases. The V gene's germline CDR1 is SGHNT and CDR2 YYREEE (reference sequence). CDR3 length: 15 residues. Germline trimming cut 3 bases from V and 0 bases from J; bases unmatched to any gene: 2. This CDR3 is CASSSGTSSTDTQYF. As DNA, the CDR3 is TGTGCCAGCAGCTCCGGGACTAGCAGCACAGATACGCAGTATTTT.